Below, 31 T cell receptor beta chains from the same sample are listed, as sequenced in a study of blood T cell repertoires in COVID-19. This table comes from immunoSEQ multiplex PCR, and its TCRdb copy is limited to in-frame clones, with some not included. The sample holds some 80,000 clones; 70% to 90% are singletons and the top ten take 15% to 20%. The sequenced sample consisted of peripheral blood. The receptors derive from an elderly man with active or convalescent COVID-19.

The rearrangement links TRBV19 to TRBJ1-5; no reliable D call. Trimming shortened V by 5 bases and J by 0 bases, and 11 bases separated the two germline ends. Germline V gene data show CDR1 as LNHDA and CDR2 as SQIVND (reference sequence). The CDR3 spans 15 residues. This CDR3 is CASSETRNSNQPQHF. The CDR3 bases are TGTGCCAGTAGTGAGACTCGAAATAGCAATCAGCCCCAGCATTTT.

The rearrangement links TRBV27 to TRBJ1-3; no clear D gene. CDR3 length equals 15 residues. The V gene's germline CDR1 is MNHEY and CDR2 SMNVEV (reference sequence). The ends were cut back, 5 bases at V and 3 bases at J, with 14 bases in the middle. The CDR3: CASSANSGVGNTIYF. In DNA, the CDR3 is TGTGCCAGCAGTGCAAACAGCGGCGTTGGAAACACCATATATTTT.

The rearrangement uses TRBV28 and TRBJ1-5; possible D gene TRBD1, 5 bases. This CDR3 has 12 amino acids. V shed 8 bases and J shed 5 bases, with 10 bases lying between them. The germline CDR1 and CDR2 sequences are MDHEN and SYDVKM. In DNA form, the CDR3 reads TGTGCCAGCGGGACTCGGCATCAGCCCCAGCATTTT. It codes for CASGTRHQPQHF.

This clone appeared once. CDR3 sequence reads: CASPPPRVGDTEAFF. The CDR3 region has the DNA TGTGCCAGCCCCCCGCCCAGGGTAGGAGACACTGAAGCTTTCTTT. This chain uses TRBV28 with TRBJ1-1, with a tentative D call TRBD1 (5 bases). Germline V gene lookup returns CDR1 MDHEN and CDR2 SYDVKM. There are 15 residues in the CDR3. Trimming took off 8 bases at V and 3 bases at J, with 19 bases between the two ends. The variable domain in full, with the rest retrieved from reference TRBV28 and TRBJ1-1, is DVKVTQSSRYLVKRTGEKVFLECVQDMDHENMFWYRQDPGLGLRLIYFSYDVKMKEKGDIPEGYSVSREKKERFSLILESASTNQTSMYLCASPPPRVGDTEAFFGQGTRLTVV.

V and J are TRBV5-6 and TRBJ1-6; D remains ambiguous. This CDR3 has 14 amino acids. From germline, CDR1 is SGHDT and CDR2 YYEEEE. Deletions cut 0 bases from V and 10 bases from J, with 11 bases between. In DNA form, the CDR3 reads TGTGCCAGCAGCTTGGGCCCCATACGGTCACCCCTCCACTTT. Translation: CASSLGPIRSPLHF.

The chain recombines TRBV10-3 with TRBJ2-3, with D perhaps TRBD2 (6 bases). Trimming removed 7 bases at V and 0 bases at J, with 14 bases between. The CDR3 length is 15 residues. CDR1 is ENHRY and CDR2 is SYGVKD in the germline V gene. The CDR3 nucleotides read TGTGCCATCACCAAGGGACTTCTTAGCACAGATACGCAGTATTTT. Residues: CAITKGLLSTDTQYF.

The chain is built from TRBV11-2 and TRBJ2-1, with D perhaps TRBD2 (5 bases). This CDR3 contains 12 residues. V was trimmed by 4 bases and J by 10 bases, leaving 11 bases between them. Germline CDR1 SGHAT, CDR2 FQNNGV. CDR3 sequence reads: CASSYGVGEQFF. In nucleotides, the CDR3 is TGTGCCAGCAGCTACGGGGTGGGAGAGCAGTTCTTC.

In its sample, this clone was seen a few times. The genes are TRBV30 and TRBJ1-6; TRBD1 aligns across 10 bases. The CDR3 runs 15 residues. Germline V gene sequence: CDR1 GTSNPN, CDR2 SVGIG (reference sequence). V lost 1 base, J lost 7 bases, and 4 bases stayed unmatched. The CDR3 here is CAWSAPGQGNSPLHF. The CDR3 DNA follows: TGTGCCTGGAGTGCACCGGGACAGGGGAATTCACCCCTCCACTTT. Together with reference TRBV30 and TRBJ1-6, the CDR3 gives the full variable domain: SQTIHQWPATLVQPVGSPLSLECTVEGTSNPNLYWYRQAAGRGLQLLFYSVGIGQISSEVPQNLSASRPQDRQFILSSKKLLLSDSGFYLCAWSAPGQGNSPLHFGNGTRLTVT.

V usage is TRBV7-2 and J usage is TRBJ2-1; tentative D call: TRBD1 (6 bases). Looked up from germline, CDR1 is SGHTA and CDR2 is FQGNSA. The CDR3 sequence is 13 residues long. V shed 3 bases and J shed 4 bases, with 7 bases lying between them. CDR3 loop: CASSFGQYNEQFF. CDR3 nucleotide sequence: TGTGCCAGCAGCTTCGGACAGTACAATGAGCAGTTCTTC.

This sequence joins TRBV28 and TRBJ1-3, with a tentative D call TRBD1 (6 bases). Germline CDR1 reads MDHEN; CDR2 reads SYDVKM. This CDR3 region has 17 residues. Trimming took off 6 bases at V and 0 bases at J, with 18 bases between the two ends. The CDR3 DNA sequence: TGTGCCAGCAGATCACCCCGCCAGGGGAACTCTGGAAACACCATATATTTT. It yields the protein CASRSPRQGNSGNTIYF.

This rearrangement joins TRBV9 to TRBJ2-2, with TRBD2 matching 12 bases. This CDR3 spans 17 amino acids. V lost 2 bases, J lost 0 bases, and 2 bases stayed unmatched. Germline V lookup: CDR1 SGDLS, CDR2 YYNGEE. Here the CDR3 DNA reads TGTGCCAGCAGCGTCACTAGCGGGAGGTCGAACACCGGGGAGCTGTTTTTT. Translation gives CASSVTSGRSNTGELFF.

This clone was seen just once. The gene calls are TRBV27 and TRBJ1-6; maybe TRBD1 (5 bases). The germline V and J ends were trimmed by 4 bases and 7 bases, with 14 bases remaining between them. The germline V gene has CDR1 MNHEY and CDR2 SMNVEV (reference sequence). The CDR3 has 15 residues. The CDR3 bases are TGTGCCAGCAGTTCCCCGGGACGGGGGAATTCACCCCTCCACTTT. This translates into CASSSPGRGNSPLHF.

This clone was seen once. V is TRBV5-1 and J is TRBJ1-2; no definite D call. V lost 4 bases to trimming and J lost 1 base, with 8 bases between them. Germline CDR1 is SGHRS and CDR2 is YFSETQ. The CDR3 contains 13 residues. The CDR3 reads CASSAQVNYGYTF. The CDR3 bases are TGCGCCAGCAGCGCTCAGGTTAACTATGGCTACACCTTC. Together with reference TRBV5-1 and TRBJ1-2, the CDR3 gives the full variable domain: KAGVTQTPRYLIKTRGQQVTLSCSPISGHRSVSWYQQTPGQGLQFLFEYFSETQRNKGNFPGRFSGRQFSNSRSEMNVSTLELGDSALYLCASSAQVNYGYTFGSGTRLTVV.

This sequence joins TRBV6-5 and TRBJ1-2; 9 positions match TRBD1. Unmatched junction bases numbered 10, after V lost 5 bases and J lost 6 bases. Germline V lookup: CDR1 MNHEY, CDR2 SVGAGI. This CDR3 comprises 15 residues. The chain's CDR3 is CASSRREDRGHGYTF. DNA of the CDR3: TGTGCCAGCAGTAGACGTGAGGACAGGGGTCATGGCTACACCTTC.

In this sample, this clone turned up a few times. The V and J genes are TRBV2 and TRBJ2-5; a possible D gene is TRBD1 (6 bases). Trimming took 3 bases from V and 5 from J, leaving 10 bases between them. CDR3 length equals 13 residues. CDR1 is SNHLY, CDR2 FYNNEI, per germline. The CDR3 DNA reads TGTGCCAGCAGTGATACAGGGATTGAGACCCAGTACTTC. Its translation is CASSDTGIETQYF.

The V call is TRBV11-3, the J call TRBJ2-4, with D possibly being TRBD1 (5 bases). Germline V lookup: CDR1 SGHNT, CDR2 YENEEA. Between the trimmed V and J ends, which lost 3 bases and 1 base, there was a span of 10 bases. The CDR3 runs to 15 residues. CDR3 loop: CASSLISGAKNIQYF. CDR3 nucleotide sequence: TGTGCCAGCAGCTTGATTTCAGGGGCCAAAAACATTCAGTACTTC. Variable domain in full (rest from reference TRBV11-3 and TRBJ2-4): EAGVVQSPRYKIIEKKQPVAFWCNPISGHNTLYWYLQNLGQGPELLIRYENEEAVDDSQLPKDRFSAERLKGVDSTLKIQPAELGDSAVYLCASSLISGAKNIQYFGAGTRLSVL.

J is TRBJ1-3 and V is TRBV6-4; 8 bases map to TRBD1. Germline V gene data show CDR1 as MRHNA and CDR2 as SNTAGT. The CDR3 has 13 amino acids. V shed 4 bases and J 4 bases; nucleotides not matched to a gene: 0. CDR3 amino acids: CASSGDRGNTIYF. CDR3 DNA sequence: TGTGCCAGCAGTGGGGACAGGGGAAACACCATATATTTT.

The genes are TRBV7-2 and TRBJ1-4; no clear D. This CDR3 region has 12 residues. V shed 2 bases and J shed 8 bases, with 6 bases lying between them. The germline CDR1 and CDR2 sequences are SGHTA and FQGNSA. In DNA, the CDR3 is TGTGCCAGCAGCTTACCATCCGAAAAACTGTTTTTT. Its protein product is CASSLPSEKLFF.

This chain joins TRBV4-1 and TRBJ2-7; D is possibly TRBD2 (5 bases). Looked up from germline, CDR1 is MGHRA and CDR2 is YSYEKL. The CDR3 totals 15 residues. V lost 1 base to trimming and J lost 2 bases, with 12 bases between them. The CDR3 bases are TGCGCCAGCAGCCAAGTCAGTTGGGGAGCCTACGAGCAGTACGTC. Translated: CASSQVSWGAYEQYV.

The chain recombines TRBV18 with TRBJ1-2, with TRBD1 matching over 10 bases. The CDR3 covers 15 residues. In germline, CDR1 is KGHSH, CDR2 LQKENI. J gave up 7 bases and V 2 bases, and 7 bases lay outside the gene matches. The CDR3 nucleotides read TGTGCCAGCTCACCAGCCACGGGACAGGGGTTTGGCTACACCTTC. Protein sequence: CASSPATGQGFGYTF.

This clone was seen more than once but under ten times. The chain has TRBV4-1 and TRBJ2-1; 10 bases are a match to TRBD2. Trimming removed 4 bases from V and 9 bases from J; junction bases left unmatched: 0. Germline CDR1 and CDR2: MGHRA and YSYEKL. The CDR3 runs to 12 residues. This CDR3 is CASSRTSGEQFF. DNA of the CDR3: TGCGCCAGCAGCCGGACTAGCGGTGAGCAGTTCTTC.

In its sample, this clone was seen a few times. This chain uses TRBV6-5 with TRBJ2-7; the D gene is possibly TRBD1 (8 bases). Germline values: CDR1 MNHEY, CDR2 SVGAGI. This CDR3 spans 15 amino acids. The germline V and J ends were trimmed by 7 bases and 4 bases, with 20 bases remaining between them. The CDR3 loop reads CASNPRTGRGYEQYV. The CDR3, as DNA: TGTGCCAGCAACCCAAGGACAGGGCGGGGGTACGAGCAGTACGTC.

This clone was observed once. The CDR3 nucleotides are TGCGCCAGCACCCTAAACACAGGGCTCAACACCGGGGAGCTGTTTTTT. Translated: CASTLNTGLNTGELFF. The chain joins TRBV5-1 to TRBJ2-2, with D possibly matching TRBD1 (6 bases). The ends were cut back, 6 bases at V and 2 bases at J, with 17 bases in the middle. Germline V gene lookup returns CDR1 SGHRS and CDR2 YFSETQ. The CDR3 runs to 16 residues.

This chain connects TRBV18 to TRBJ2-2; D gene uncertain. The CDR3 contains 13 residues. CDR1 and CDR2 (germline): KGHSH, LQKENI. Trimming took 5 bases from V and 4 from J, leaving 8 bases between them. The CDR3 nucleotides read TGTGCCAGCTCATCACGAGCCACCGGGGAGCTGTTTTTT. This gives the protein CASSSRATGELFF.

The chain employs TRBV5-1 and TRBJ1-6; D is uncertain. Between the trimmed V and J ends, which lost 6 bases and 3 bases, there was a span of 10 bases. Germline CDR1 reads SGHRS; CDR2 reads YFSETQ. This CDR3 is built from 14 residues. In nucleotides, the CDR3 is TGCGCCAGCAACAGTGGAGGCTATAATTCACCCCTCCACTTT. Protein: CASNSGGYNSPLHF.

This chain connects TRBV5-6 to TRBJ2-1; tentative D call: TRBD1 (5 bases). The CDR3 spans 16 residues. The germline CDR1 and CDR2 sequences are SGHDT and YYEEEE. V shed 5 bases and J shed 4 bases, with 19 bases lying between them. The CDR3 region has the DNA TGTGCCAGCAGTCGGTGGGTTGGGGCAAGATACAATGAGCAGTTCTTC. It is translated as CASSRWVGARYNEQFF.

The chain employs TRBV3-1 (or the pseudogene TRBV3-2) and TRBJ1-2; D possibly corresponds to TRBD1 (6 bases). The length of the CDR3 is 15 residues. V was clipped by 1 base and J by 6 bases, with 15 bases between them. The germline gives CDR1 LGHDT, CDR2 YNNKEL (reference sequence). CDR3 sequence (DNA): TGTGCCAGCAGCCAAGTCGGGGGGGCGCGGGATGGCTACACCTTC. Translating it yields CASSQVGGARDGYTF.

Here the CDR3 reads CASSKDRQAWVTEAFF. The CDR3 DNA sequence: TGTGCCAGCAGCAAGGACAGGCAGGCATGGGTCACTGAAGCTTTCTTT. V is TRBV6-2 or TRBV6-3 and J is TRBJ1-1; 7 bases agree with TRBD1. Germline V CDR1 and CDR2: MNHEY, SVGEGT. Unmatched junction bases numbered 14, after V lost 6 bases and J lost 4 bases. The CDR3 contains 16 residues.

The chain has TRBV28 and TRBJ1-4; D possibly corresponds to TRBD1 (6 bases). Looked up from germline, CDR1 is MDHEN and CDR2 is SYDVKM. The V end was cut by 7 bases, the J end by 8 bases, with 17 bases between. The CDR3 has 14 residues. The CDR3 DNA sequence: TGTGCCAGCACCCTGGGAGGGGGTGGGGAAAAACTGTTTTTT. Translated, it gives CASTLGGGGEKLFF.

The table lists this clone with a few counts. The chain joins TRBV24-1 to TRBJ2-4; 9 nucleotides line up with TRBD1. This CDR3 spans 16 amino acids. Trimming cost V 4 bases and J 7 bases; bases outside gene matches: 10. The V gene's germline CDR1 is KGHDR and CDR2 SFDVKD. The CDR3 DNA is TGTGCCACCAGTGACCCCACAGGGGGCGAGGGGAACATTCAGTACTTC. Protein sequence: CATSDPTGGEGNIQYF.

This CDR3 is CASSQVGLAEPRSTDTQYF. The CDR3 nucleotides are TGCGCCAGCAGCCAAGTGGGCCTAGCGGAGCCCCGCAGCACAGATACGCAGTATTTT. This chain links TRBV4-1 with TRBJ2-3, with 7 bases that match TRBD2. Losses at the gene ends were 1 base for V and 0 bases for J; bases not matched to a gene: 13. The length of the CDR3 is 19 residues. Per germline, CDR1 MGHRA and CDR2 YSYEKL.